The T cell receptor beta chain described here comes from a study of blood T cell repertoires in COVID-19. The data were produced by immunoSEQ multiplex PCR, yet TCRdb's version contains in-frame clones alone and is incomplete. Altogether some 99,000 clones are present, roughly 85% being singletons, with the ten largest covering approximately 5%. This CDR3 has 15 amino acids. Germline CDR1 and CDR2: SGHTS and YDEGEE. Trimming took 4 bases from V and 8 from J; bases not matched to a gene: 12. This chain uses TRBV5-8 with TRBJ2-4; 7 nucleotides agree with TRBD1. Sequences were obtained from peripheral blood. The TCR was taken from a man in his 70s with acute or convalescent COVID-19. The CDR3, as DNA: TGTGCCAGCAGCATCGGACAGGTCCAAAGGGACATTCAGTACTTC. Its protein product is CASSIGQVQRDIQYF.